What follows are 18 T cell receptor beta chains derived from one specimen sequenced in a study of T cells in Graves' hyperthyroidism and ophthalmopathy. Researchers took RNA transcripts and amplified the TCR beta CDR3 regions from them. Using the HTBI primer set, a first-round RT-PCR was run on the TCR CDR3. TCRdb recomputed calls from the multiplex PCR reads with MiXCR, one row per CDR3 protein. The sample lists about 500,000 distinct CDR3 sequences; under 15% were seen once. Sequencing was done on a sample of blood. All receptors derive from a woman between 18 and 29 years old with Graves' hyperthyroidism.

This clonotype was seen a few times. The J gene is TRBJ2-2, the V gene TRBV5-6; D is perhaps TRBD2 (7 bases). V was clipped by 4 bases and J by 1 base, with 14 bases between them. This CDR3 region has 16 residues. Germline V gives CDR1 SGHDT, CDR2 YYEEEE. The CDR3 loop is CASSTSGGKNTGELFF. In DNA form, the CDR3 reads TGTGCCAGCAGCACGTCGGGGGGCAAGAACACCGGGGAGCTGTTTTTT.

This clonotype was detected many times. This chain connects TRBV2 to TRBJ1-1; D unclear. The CDR3 has 11 residues. Trimming cost V 4 bases and J 3 bases, with 3 bases left between them. Germline CDR1 is SNHLY and CDR2 is FYNNEI. The CDR3 region is CASSGDTEAFF. CDR3 DNA sequence: TGTGCCAGCAGTGGTGACACTGAAGCTTTCTTT.

This clonotype was counted at least ten times. The chain combines TRBV11-2 with TRBJ2-5, with D hard to call. V lost 1 base to trimming and J lost 5 bases, with 2 bases between them. CDR1 and CDR2 (germline): SGHAT, FQNNGV. There are 11 residues in the CDR3. The CDR3 loop is CASSLVETQYF. CDR3 DNA sequence: TGTGCCAGCAGCTTAGTCGAGACCCAGTACTTC.

This clonotype was recorded many times. The chain carries TRBV6-1 and TRBJ1-6; D is perhaps TRBD1 (5 bases). The CDR3 is made up of 17 amino acids. Trimming pared 2 bases from V and 2 bases from J, leaving 13 bases between. Germline V gives CDR1 MNHNS, CDR2 SASEGT. The CDR3 reads CASSESPSGPYNSPLHF. The DNA for the CDR3 is TGTGCCAGCAGTGAATCCCCTTCAGGGCCCTATAATTCACCCCTCCACTTT.

This chain links TRBV7-9 with TRBJ2-3; TRBD1 agrees at 7 bases. The CDR3 is 15 amino acids. After removal of 5 bases from V and 2 bases from J, the junction contained 7 bases not matched to a gene. Per the germline V gene, CDR1 is SEHNR and CDR2 is FQNEAQ (reference sequence). The CDR3 DNA follows: TGTGCCAGCAGCCCAGGGACAGCCTTCACAGATACGCAGTATTTT. Its translation is CASSPGTAFTDTQYF. The variable domain in full, completed from reference TRBV7-9 and TRBJ2-3, reads DTGVSQNPRHKITKRGQNVTFRCDPISEHNRLYWYRQTLGQGPEFLTYFQNEAQLEKSRLLSDRFSAERPKGSFSTLEIQRTEQGDSAMYLCASSPGTAFTDTQYFGPGTRLTVL.

J is TRBJ1-4 and V is TRBV30; no firm D call. CDR3 length equals 16 residues. Trimming cost V 0 bases and J 7 bases, with 18 bases left between them. Looked up from germline, CDR1 is GTSNPN and CDR2 is SVGIG (reference sequence). CDR3 residues: CAWSVKGSMSSEKLFF. The CDR3 nucleotides read TGTGCCTGGAGTGTTAAGGGAAGTATGAGTAGTGAAAAACTGTTTTTT.

About this clonotype: A junction end diverges from the germline sequence, so it may reflect a read error. CDR3 sequence reads: CSVFAPEAQYF. CDR3 bases: TGCAGCGTTTTTGCTCCAGAGGCCCAGTACTTC. The genes are TRBV29-1 and TRBJ2-5; no clear D gene. The V gene's germline CDR1 is SQVTM and CDR2 ANQGSEA. The CDR3 is made up of 11 amino acids.

Worth noting for this clonotype: One base away lies a much larger clone, so this may be a sequencing read error. The rearrangement links TRBV10-3 to TRBJ2-2, with D unresolved. The V and J ends lost 4 bases and 10 bases respectively, with 16 bases between them. This CDR3 is built from 14 residues. Per the germline V gene, CDR1 is ENHRY and CDR2 is SYGVKD. CDR3 sequence (DNA): TGTGCCATCAGTGGGTCAATAGCTGCAGAGGAGCTGTTTTTT. Translated, it gives CAISGSIAAEELFF.

This clonotype was counted ten times or more. The V gene is TRBV7-2, the J gene TRBJ2-3; D gene uncertain. The CDR3 spans 13 residues. Trimming stripped 6 bases from V and 5 bases from J, with 12 bases between. Germline CDR1 SGHTA, CDR2 FQGNSA. The CDR3 coding sequence is TGTGCCAGCAGTCCTCATCCGCGAGATACGCAGTATTTT. It translates to CASSPHPRDTQYF. Supplemented by reference TRBV7-2 and TRBJ2-3, the full variable domain reads GAGVSQSPSNKVTEKGKDVELRCDPISGHTALYWYRQSLGQGLEFLIYFQGNSAPDKSGLPSDRFSAERTGGSVSTLTIQRTQQEDSAVYLCASSPHPRDTQYFGPGTRLTVL.

This clonotype was observed at least ten times. The genes are TRBV29-1 and TRBJ2-1; maybe TRBD2 (6 bases). V was shortened by 3 bases and J by 8 bases, with 20 bases between the two germline ends. The CDR3 has 15 residues. CDR1 and CDR2 from the germline V gene are SQVTM and ANQGSEA. CDR3 bases: TGCAGCGTTGAGCCTTCGGGTCTCGGCGGGGATGAGCAGTTCTTC. Translation: CSVEPSGLGGDEQFF.

This clonotype appeared many times. The chain employs TRBV12-3 or TRBV12-4 and TRBJ2-5; D unresolved. Trimming removed 6 bases from V and 2 bases from J, with 7 bases in between. The CDR3 consists of 12 residues. CDR3 coding DNA: TGTGCCAGCAGCCGGTCGCAAGAGACCCAGTACTTC. It is translated as CASSRSQETQYF.

This clonotype was recorded at least ten times. This chain connects TRBV7-3 to TRBJ2-1; D uncertain. V was cut by 2 bases and J by 5 bases, with 10 bases left in between. Germline lookup yields CDR1 SGHTA and CDR2 FQGTGA. This CDR3 comprises 14 residues. The CDR3 sequence is CASSLYHGHNEQFF. The CDR3 DNA reads TGTGCCAGCAGCTTATATCACGGGCACAATGAGCAGTTCTTC.

The CDR3 here is CATSRSSGLGGYTF. The CDR3 nucleotides read TGTGCCACCAGCAGATCATCGGGACTTGGAGGCTACACCTTC. This chain joins TRBV15 and TRBJ1-2, with a tentative D call TRBD1 (5 bases). In germline, CDR1 is LNHNV, CDR2 YYDKDF (reference sequence). Trimming stripped 2 bases from V and 8 bases from J, with 15 bases between. This CDR3 comprises 14 residues.

The chain has TRBV5-6 and TRBJ1-5; D not certain. Trimming removed 0 bases at V and 7 bases at J, with 11 bases between. CDR1 is SGHDT and CDR2 is YYEEEE in the germline V gene. The CDR3 has 14 amino acids. CDR3 protein: CASSLGRSRQPQHF. The CDR3 coding sequence is TGTGCCAGCAGCTTGGGTCGTTCAAGACAGCCCCAGCATTTT. Filled out from reference TRBV5-6 and TRBJ1-5, the complete variable domain reads DAGVTQSPTHLIKTRGQQVTLRCSPKSGHDTVSWYQQALGQGPQFIFQYYEEEERQRGNFPDRFSGHQFPNYSSELNVNALLLGDSALYLCASSLGRSRQPQHFGDGTRLSIL.

As concerns this clonotype: This may be a read error: a much more frequent sequence differs by one nucleotide. In DNA form, the CDR3 reads TGTGCCAGCAGCCGGGATGGTAGCGGGAGAGCTAGCACAGATACGCAGTATTTT. Its protein is CASSRDGSGRASTDTQYF. The chain has TRBV3-1 and TRBJ2-3, with 9 positions matching TRBD2. This CDR3 has 18 residues. Trimming removed 4 bases from V and 0 bases from J; junction bases left unmatched: 11. Germline CDR1 and CDR2: LGHDT and YNNKEL (reference sequence).

As to this clonotype: A much larger clone lies one base from this, so it may be a read error. CDR3 in DNA: TGTGCCAGCAGTGGCAACAGGGGAGGTTTTGAGGGCTACACCTTC. Amino acids: CASSGNRGGFEGYTF. The genes are TRBV25-1 and TRBJ1-2; 7 nucleotides line up with TRBD1. Germline CDR1 and CDR2: MGHDK and SYGVNS. V gave up 4 bases and J gave up 8 bases; unmatched junction bases: 13. This CDR3 is 15 amino acids long.

The table lists this clonotype with many counts. This rearrangement joins TRBV11-2 to TRBJ2-1; weak D call: TRBD2 (5 bases). V lost 5 bases and J 4 bases, leaving 9 bases between the germline ends. The CDR3 extends over 13 amino acids. The V gene's germline CDR1 is SGHAT and CDR2 FQNNGV. CDR3 protein: CASSGDYYNEQFF. The CDR3 nucleotides read TGTGCCAGCAGCGGCGACTATTACAATGAGCAGTTCTTC.

The V call is TRBV20-1, the J call TRBJ2-3, with D perhaps matching TRBD2 (5 bases). Trimming pared 7 bases from V and 6 bases from J, leaving 14 bases between. This CDR3 has 12 residues. Germline-derived CDR1 and CDR2 are DFQATT and SNEGSKA (reference sequence). Here the CDR3 reads CSGIGWRDTQYF. The CDR3 DNA is TGCAGTGGCATAGGCTGGAGGGATACGCAGTATTTT.